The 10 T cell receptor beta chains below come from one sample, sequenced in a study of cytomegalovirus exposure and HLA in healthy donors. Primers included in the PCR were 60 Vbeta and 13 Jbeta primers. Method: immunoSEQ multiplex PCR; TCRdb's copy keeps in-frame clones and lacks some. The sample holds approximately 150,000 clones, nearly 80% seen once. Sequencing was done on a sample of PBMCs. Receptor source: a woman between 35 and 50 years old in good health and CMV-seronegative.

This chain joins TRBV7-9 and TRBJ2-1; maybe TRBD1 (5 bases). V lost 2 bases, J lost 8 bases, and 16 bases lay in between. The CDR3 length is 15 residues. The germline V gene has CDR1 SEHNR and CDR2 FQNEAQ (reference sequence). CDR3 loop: CASSLPQGILDEQFF. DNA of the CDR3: TGTGCCAGCAGCTTACCGCAGGGTATTTTAGATGAGCAGTTCTTC.

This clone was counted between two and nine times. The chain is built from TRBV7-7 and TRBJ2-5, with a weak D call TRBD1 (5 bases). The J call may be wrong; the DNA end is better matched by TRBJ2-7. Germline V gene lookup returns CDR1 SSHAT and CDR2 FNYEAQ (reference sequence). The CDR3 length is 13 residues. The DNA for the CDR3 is TGTGCCAGCAGCCCCAAGCAGGGATACGAGCAGTACTTC. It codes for CASSPKQGYEQYF.

This chain's CDR3 is CASSLVFAQGPGELFF. CDR3 DNA: TGTGCCAGCAGCTTAGTGTTTGCTCAGGGCCCCGGGGAGCTGTTTTTT. The chain recombines TRBV11-2 with TRBJ2-2, with D perhaps matching TRBD1 (5 bases). Germline V gene data show CDR1 as SGHAT and CDR2 as FQNNGV. With 1 base removed from V and 6 bases from J, the gap between germline ends came to 15 bases. This CDR3 has 16 residues.

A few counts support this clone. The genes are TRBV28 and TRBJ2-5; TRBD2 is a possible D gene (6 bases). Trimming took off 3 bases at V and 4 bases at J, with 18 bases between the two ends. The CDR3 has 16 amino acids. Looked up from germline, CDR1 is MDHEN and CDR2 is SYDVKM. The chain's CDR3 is CASSLGGATARETQYF. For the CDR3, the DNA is TGTGCCAGCAGTTTGGGCGGGGCCACGGCGAGAGAGACCCAGTACTTC.

CDR3 protein: CASSLGLAGVEEQFF. The CDR3 coding sequence is TGTGCCAGCAGCTTGGGACTAGCGGGAGTTGAGGAGCAGTTCTTC. The chain joins TRBV5-4 to TRBJ2-1; 12 positions match TRBD2. V lost 0 bases to trimming and J lost 10 bases; unmatched junction nucleotides: 5. The germline V gene has CDR1 SGHNT and CDR2 YYREEE (reference sequence). The CDR3 loop spans 15 amino acids.

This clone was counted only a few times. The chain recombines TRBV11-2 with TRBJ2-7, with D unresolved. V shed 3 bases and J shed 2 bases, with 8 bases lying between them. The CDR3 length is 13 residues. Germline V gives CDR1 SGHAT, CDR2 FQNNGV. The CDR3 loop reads CASSFFRAYEQYF. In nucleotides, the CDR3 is TGTGCCAGCAGCTTTTTTCGGGCCTACGAGCAGTACTTC.

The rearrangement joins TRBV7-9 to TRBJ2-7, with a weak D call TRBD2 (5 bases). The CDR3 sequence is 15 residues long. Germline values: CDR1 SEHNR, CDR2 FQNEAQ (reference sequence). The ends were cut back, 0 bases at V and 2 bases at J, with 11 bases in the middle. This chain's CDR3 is CASSLAPGLAYEQYF. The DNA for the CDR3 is TGTGCCAGCAGCTTAGCGCCCGGACTCGCCTACGAGCAGTACTTC.

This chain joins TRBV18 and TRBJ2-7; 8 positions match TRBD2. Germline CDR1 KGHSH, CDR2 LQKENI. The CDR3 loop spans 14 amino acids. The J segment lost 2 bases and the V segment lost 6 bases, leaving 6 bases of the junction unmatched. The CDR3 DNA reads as TGTGCCAGCTCGACTAGCGATTTAACCTACGAGCAGTACTTC. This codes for CASSTSDLTYEQYF.

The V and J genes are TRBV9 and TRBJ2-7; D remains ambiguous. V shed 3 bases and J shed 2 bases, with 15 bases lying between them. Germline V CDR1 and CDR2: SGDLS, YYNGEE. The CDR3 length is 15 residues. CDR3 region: CASSAHIDEAYEQYF. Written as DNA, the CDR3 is TGTGCCAGCAGCGCCCACATTGATGAAGCCTACGAGCAGTACTTC.

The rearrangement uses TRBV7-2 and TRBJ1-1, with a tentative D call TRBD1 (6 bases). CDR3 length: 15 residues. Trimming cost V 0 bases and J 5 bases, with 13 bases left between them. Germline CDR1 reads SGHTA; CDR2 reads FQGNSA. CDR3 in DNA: TGTGCCAGCAGCTTAGCCCTCTCACAGGGTACTGAAGCTTTCTTT. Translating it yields CASSLALSQGTEAFF.